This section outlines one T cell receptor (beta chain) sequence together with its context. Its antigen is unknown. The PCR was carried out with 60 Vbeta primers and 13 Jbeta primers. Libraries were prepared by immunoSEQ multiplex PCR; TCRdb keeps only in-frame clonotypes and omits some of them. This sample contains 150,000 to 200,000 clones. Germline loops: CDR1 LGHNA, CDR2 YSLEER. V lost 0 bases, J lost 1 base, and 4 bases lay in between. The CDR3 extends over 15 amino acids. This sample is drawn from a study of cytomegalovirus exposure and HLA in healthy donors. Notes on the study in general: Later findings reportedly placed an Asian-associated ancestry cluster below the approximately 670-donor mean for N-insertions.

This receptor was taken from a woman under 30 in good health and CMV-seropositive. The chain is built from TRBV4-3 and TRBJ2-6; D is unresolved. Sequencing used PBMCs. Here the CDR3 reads CASSQESSGANVLTF. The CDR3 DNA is TGCGCCAGCAGCCAAGAGAGTTCTGGGGCCAACGTCCTGACTTTC.